This T cell receptor (beta chain) was documented in a study of lymphopenia after photon versus proton radiotherapy. Overall study results and limits: Post-nadir TCR diversity decline inversely tracked overall survival among those who died.

Regarding this clone: The antigen is not known.

Profiled with immunoSEQ multiplex PCR; TCRdb holds only in-frame clones, not every one. Counted here are about 25,000 clones, approximately 90% occurring once; the ten biggest clones make up about 19%. The CDR3 covers 16 residues. In germline, CDR1 is SGHDT, CDR2 YYEEEE. V was clipped by 4 bases and J by 3 bases, with 19 bases between them. This TCR was recovered from a man aged 50 to 60 with gastric cancer. Material: peripheral blood, obtained from a patient treated with photon-based radiotherapy. This rearrangement joins TRBV5-6 to TRBJ1-2, with no clear D. In nucleotides, the CDR3 is TGTGCCAGCAGCCCGTATAGCAGTAACCTTGACTATGGCTACACCTTC. This gives the protein CASSPYSSNLDYGYTF.